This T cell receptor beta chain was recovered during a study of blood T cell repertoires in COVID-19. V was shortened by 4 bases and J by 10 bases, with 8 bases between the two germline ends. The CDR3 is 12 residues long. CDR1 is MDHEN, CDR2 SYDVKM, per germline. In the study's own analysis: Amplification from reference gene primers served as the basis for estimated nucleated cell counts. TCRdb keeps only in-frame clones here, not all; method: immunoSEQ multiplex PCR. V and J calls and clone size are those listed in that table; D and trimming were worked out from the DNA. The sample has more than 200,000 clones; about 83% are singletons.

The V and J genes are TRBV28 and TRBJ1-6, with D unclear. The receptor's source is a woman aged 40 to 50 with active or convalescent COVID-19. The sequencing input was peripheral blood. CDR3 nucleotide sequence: TGTGCCAGCAGTTCAGGATTATCACCCCTCCACTTT. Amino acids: CASSSGLSPLHF. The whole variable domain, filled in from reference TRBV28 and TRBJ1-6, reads DVKVTQSSRYLVKRTGEKVFLECVQDMDHENMFWYRQDPGLGLRLIYFSYDVKMKEKGDIPEGYSVSREKKERFSLILESASTNQTSMYLCASSSGLSPLHFGNGTRLTVT.